The 30 T cell receptor beta chains below come from one sample, sequenced in a study of T-cell reconstitution after alpha-beta-depleted transplantation in children. The authors prepared the TCRbeta library with unique molecular identifiers. MiXCR, applied by TCRdb to the PCR reads, yields one record per CDR3 protein. Altogether 400,000 to 500,000 distinct CDR3 sequences are present, under 13% being singletons, with the ten largest covering about 5%. The starting material was PBMCs from the stem cell graft donor, obtained from the stem cell graft. Every receptor here comes from a human donor who donated a stem cell graft to a child with acute myeloid leukemia.

The CDR3 protein is CASSPVPGEQYF. CDR3 nucleotides: TGTGCCAGCTCCCCGGTCCCCGGAGAGCAGTACTTC. The chain couples TRBV7-8 to TRBJ2-7; no clear D gene. The length of the CDR3 is 12 residues. The V and J ends lost 8 bases and 7 bases respectively, with 15 bases between them. Germline V gene data show CDR1 as SGHVS and CDR2 as FQNEAQ.

This clonotype was seen only a few times. V and J are TRBV20-1 and TRBJ2-1; the match to TRBD1 covers 7 bases. CDR1 and CDR2 (germline): DFQATT, SNEGSKA (reference sequence). The CDR3 has 16 amino acids. V shed 0 bases, J shed 8 bases, and the junction held 13 bases outside the gene matches. CDR3 coding DNA: TGCAGTGCTAGAGAGGGGACAGCCGGCAGACGGGATGAGCAGTTCTTC. Protein product: CSAREGTAGRRDEQFF.

This chain uses TRBV10-3 with TRBJ2-5; D may correspond to TRBD1 or TRBD2 (5 bases each). The CDR3 runs to 16 residues. From germline, CDR1 is ENHRY and CDR2 SYGVKD. With 3 bases removed from V and 5 bases from J, the gap between germline ends came to 19 bases. The CDR3 DNA is TGTGCCATCAGTGACTTGAGGGGCAGGGCGTTGGAGACCCAGTACTTC. Translation: CAISDLRGRALETQYF.

This clonotype was found a few times. The chain carries TRBV20-1 and TRBJ2-3; possible D gene TRBD1, 6 bases. The length of the CDR3 is 12 residues. Germline CDR1 is DFQATT and CDR2 is SNEGSKA (reference sequence). The V gene lost 6 bases and the J gene lost 0 bases, with 7 bases spanning the gap. This CDR3 reads CSAQGSTDTQYF. The DNA of the CDR3 is TGCAGTGCACAGGGCAGCACAGATACGCAGTATTTT.

V is TRBV29-1 and J is TRBJ2-1; D perhaps matches TRBD1 (6 bases). The CDR3 is 15 amino acids. V lost 1 base and J 5 bases, leaving 15 bases between the germline ends. The germline V gene has CDR1 SQVTM and CDR2 ANQGSEA. This CDR3 reads CSVEGVGTPNNEQFF. DNA of the CDR3: TGCAGCGTTGAAGGGGTAGGGACACCAAACAATGAGCAGTTCTTC.

This chain joins TRBV5-6 and TRBJ2-1, with a tentative D call TRBD2 (5 bases). V lost 2 bases, J lost 10 bases, and 13 bases lay in between. This CDR3 contains 13 residues. Germline-derived CDR1 and CDR2 are SGHDT and YYEEEE. The CDR3 coding sequence is TGTGCCAGCAGCTTCGAAGGCAGAGGGGAGCAGTTCTTC. Translated, it gives CASSFEGRGEQFF.

This clonotype turned up a few times. The chain is built from TRBV28 and TRBJ1-4; a weak D match, TRBD1 (5 bases). V was shortened by 4 bases and J by 8 bases, with 14 bases between the two germline ends. The CDR3 is 14 amino acids. The germline V gene has CDR1 MDHEN and CDR2 SYDVKM. This CDR3 reads CASSSQGGQEKLFF. The CDR3 region has the DNA TGTGCCAGCAGTTCGCAGGGAGGTCAAGAAAAACTGTTTTTT.

The chain joins TRBV10-1 to TRBJ2-4, with 8 positions matching TRBD2. Looked up from germline, CDR1 is WNHNN and CDR2 is SYGVQD (reference sequence). This CDR3 region has 18 residues. V was clipped by 6 bases and J by 0 bases; unmatched bases: 13. CDR3 sequence: CASRTGQAGDIAKNIQYF. Written as DNA, the CDR3 is TGCGCCAGCAGAACGGGGCAAGCGGGGGATATAGCCAAAAACATTCAGTACTTC.

The chain uses TRBV19 and TRBJ2-7; 8 nucleotides match TRBD1. V trimming: 5 bases; J trimming: 4 bases; junction bases outside the gene matches: 4. The length of the CDR3 is 13 residues. Germline assignment: CDR1 LNHDA and CDR2 SQIVND (reference sequence). The CDR3 loop is CASSLTGVYEQYF. CDR3 nucleotides: TGTGCCAGTAGTCTGACAGGGGTGTACGAGCAGTACTTC.

The genes are TRBV20-1 and TRBJ2-7; TRBD2 might be the D (6 bases). V was clipped by 4 bases and J by 5 bases, with 9 bases between them. This CDR3 spans 11 amino acids. The V gene's germline CDR1 is DFQATT and CDR2 SNEGSKA (reference sequence). This chain's CDR3 is CSAKTGDEQYF. CDR3 coding DNA: TGCAGTGCTAAGACGGGGGACGAGCAGTACTTC.

The V call is TRBV10-3, the J call TRBJ2-5; 8 bases are a match to TRBD1. This CDR3 spans 15 amino acids. J lost 4 bases, V lost 0 bases, and 4 bases had no gene match. Germline V CDR1 and CDR2: ENHRY, SYGVKD. CDR3 bases: TGTGCCATCAGTGAGTCCGGGACAGGAGGAGAGACCCAGTACTTC. This sequence encodes CAISESGTGGETQYF.

A few counts support this clonotype. V is TRBV7-2 and J is TRBJ2-1, with TRBD2 matching over 7 bases. Germline V gene sequence: CDR1 SGHTA, CDR2 FQGNSA. Trimming removed 1 base from V and 8 bases from J; junction bases left unmatched: 8. The CDR3 runs to 15 residues. In DNA, the CDR3 is TGTGCCAGCAGCTTAGTCCTGGGGGGGTGGGATGAGCAGTTCTTC. It yields the protein CASSLVLGGWDEQFF.

The rearrangement uses TRBV27 and TRBJ2-3; TRBD2 might be the D (6 bases). CDR1 and CDR2 (germline): MNHEY, SMNVEV (reference sequence). Trimming cost V 6 bases and J 5 bases, with 15 bases left between them. The CDR3 sequence is 14 residues long. The CDR3 loop is CASSWGRSGDTQYF. Here the CDR3 DNA reads TGTGCCAGCAGCTGGGGGAGGAGCGGAGATACGCAGTATTTT.

This clonotype came up many times. CDR3 DNA sequence: TGCAGCGTTAAACCGGGACAGGGGAATTACAATGAGCAGTTCTTC. Its protein product is CSVKPGQGNYNEQFF. The rearrangement joins TRBV29-1 to TRBJ2-1, with 10 bases fitting TRBD1. CDR1 and CDR2 from the germline V gene are SQVTM and ANQGSEA. V lost 5 bases, J lost 4 bases, and 8 bases stayed unmatched. This CDR3 contains 15 residues.

In its sample, this clonotype was seen a few times. The chain couples TRBV20-1 to TRBJ2-1; no clear D gene. From germline, CDR1 is DFQATT and CDR2 SNEGSKA (reference sequence). V dropped 1 base and J dropped 7 bases, with 8 bases sitting between them. The length of the CDR3 is 12 residues. CDR3 residues: CSARVTANEQFF. The CDR3 DNA sequence: TGCAGTGCTAGAGTCACAGCGAATGAGCAGTTCTTC.

This clonotype was picked up a small number of times. The chain recombines TRBV3-1 with TRBJ2-1; TRBD1 aligns across 11 bases. Germline V CDR1 and CDR2: LGHDT, YNNKEL (reference sequence). The ends lost 1 base at V and 8 bases at J; junction bases unmatched: 4. The CDR3 loop spans 15 amino acids. The DNA for the CDR3 is TGTGCCAGCAGCCAAGGGACAGGGGGCAACCATGAGCAGTTCTTC. Its protein product is CASSQGTGGNHEQFF.

The gene calls are TRBV6-1 and TRBJ2-5; 15 nucleotides line up with TRBD2. The CDR3 sequence is 15 residues long. Trimming removed 6 bases from V and 5 bases from J; junction bases left unmatched: 4. The germline V gene has CDR1 MNHNS and CDR2 SASEGT. The CDR3: CASRRTSGGAETQYF. Here the CDR3 DNA reads TGTGCCAGCAGAAGGACTAGCGGGGGGGCTGAGACCCAGTACTTC.

The chain is built from TRBV7-9 and TRBJ1-6, with D possibly TRBD1 on 6 matching bases. CDR3 length: 12 amino acids. Germline V lookup: CDR1 SEHNR, CDR2 FQNEAQ (reference sequence). V dropped 3 bases and J dropped 13 bases, with 10 bases sitting between them. CDR3 residues: CASSFGGAPLHF. The CDR3 DNA is TGTGCCAGCAGCTTTGGGGGGGCGCCCCTCCACTTT.

The CDR3: CASSSSMRQGVGYTF. DNA for the CDR3: TGTGCCAGCAGTTCCTCAATGCGACAGGGGGTTGGCTACACCTTC. The rearrangement links TRBV12-3 or TRBV12-4 to TRBJ1-2, with TRBD1 matching 9 bases. The CDR3 totals 15 residues. Trimming cost V 4 bases and J 7 bases; bases outside gene matches: 10.

Only a few counts were recorded for this clonotype. This sequence joins TRBV29-1 and TRBJ1-3; possible D gene TRBD1, 6 bases. Germline V gene sequence: CDR1 SQVTM, CDR2 ANQGSEA. The V gene lost 4 bases and the J gene lost 0 bases, with 22 bases spanning the gap. CDR3 length: 18 residues. CDR3 in DNA: TGCAGCGTTGTTTCGGATAGGGACAATGAAAACTCTGGAAACACCATATATTTT. It yields the protein CSVVSDRDNENSGNTIYF.

The V gene is TRBV5-1, the J gene TRBJ1-2, with TRBD1 matching over 8 bases. Germline V gene data show CDR1 as SGHRS and CDR2 as YFSETQ. The V and J ends lost 4 bases and 6 bases, in that order; junction bases with no gene match: 5. The CDR3 totals 13 residues. CDR3: CASSTTGENGYTF. Here the CDR3 DNA reads TGCGCCAGCAGCACGACAGGGGAGAATGGCTACACCTTC. The variable domain in full, completed from reference TRBV5-1 and TRBJ1-2, reads KAGVTQTPRYLIKTRGQQVTLSCSPISGHRSVSWYQQTPGQGLQFLFEYFSETQRNKGNFPGRFSGRQFSNSRSEMNVSTLELGDSALYLCASSTTGENGYTFGSGTRLTVV.

This rearrangement joins TRBV18 to TRBJ2-1, with D perhaps TRBD1 (5 bases). The CDR3 length is 15 residues. V was clipped by 10 bases and J by 10 bases, with 26 bases between them. Germline V lookup: CDR1 KGHSH, CDR2 LQKENI. The CDR3 DNA sequence: TGTGCCATCAGTAGGGGTCAGTCAACCCCGAGGGAGCAGTTCTTC. Translating it yields CAISRGQSTPREQFF.

This rearrangement joins TRBV7-2 to TRBJ2-7; D possibly matches TRBD1 or TRBD2 (5 bases each). The V and J ends lost 2 bases and 5 bases respectively, with 10 bases between them. CDR1 is SGHTA and CDR2 is FQGNSA in the germline V gene. This CDR3 has 13 residues. This CDR3 reads CASSLFRGDEQYF. The CDR3 DNA follows: TGTGCCAGCAGCTTATTTAGGGGAGACGAGCAGTACTTC.

This clonotype was counted a few times. The rearrangement uses TRBV10-3 and TRBJ2-1, with 7 positions matching TRBD1. The CDR3 has 14 amino acids. Per germline, CDR1 ENHRY and CDR2 SYGVKD. The V gene end was trimmed by 4 bases and the J gene end by 7 bases; junction bases not matched to a gene: 7. In DNA form, the CDR3 reads TGTGCCATCAGTGCACAGGGGTTGGCGAATGAGCAGTTCTTC. This codes for CAISAQGLANEQFF.

V is TRBV27 and J is TRBJ1-1, with D tentatively TRBD1 (6 bases). V dropped 5 bases and J dropped 6 bases, with 13 bases sitting between them. This CDR3 comprises 13 residues. Germline CDR1 is MNHEY and CDR2 is SMNVEV (reference sequence). The CDR3 DNA is TGTGCCAGCAGTGACACAGGGAGCTCTGAAGCTTTCTTT. This gives the protein CASSDTGSSEAFF.

This clonotype occurred a few times. V is TRBV20-1 and J is TRBJ2-7, with 8 bases lining up with TRBD2. J lost 2 bases, V lost 3 bases, and 9 bases had no gene match. The CDR3 loop spans 15 amino acids. Germline V gene lookup returns CDR1 DFQATT and CDR2 SNEGSKA (reference sequence). The CDR3 bases are TGCAGTGCTAGGGGCGGGACTAGTGTCCCCTACGAGCAGTACTTC. Its translation: CSARGGTSVPYEQYF.

This clonotype was seen a handful of times. This chain joins TRBV20-1 and TRBJ1-1; 9 bases map to TRBD1. From germline, CDR1 is DFQATT and CDR2 SNEGSKA (reference sequence). CDR3 size: 20 residues. With V trimmed by 0 bases and J by 0 bases, 17 bases remained unmatched. DNA of the CDR3: TGCAGTGCTAGAGAAAGGGGGGCCAGGACAGGGGCGAATTTGAACACTGAAGCTTTCTTT. This encodes CSARERGARTGANLNTEAFF.

This clonotype was observed a handful of times. The J gene is TRBJ1-2, the V gene TRBV20-1; D remains unclear. The germline CDR1 and CDR2 sequences are DFQATT and SNEGSKA (reference sequence). The CDR3 has 12 amino acids. The V and J ends lost 1 base and 3 bases respectively, with 6 bases between them. CDR3 loop: CSARVGYYGYTF. In DNA form, the CDR3 reads TGCAGTGCTAGAGTTGGATACTATGGCTACACCTTC.

Only one count was recorded for this clonotype. This may stem from a read error, because a much larger clone lies one nucleotide away. This chain connects TRBV29-1 to TRBJ2-7; 9 bases align to TRBD1. The CDR3 contains 13 residues. V gave up 2 bases and J gave up 3 bases; unmatched junction bases: 2. Germline V lookup: CDR1 SQVTM, CDR2 ANQGSEA. CDR3 protein: CSVEKGQGYEQYF. In nucleotides, the CDR3 is TGCAGCGTTGAAAAGGGACAGGGCTACGAGCAGTACTTC.

This clonotype was observed many times. This chain connects TRBV12-3 or TRBV12-4 to TRBJ2-2; no firm D call. The CDR3 has 11 amino acids. The germline V and J ends were trimmed by 6 bases and 8 bases, with 7 bases remaining between them. CDR3 sequence reads: CASRPEGELFF. CDR3 coding DNA: TGTGCCAGCAGGCCAGAAGGGGAGCTGTTTTTT.